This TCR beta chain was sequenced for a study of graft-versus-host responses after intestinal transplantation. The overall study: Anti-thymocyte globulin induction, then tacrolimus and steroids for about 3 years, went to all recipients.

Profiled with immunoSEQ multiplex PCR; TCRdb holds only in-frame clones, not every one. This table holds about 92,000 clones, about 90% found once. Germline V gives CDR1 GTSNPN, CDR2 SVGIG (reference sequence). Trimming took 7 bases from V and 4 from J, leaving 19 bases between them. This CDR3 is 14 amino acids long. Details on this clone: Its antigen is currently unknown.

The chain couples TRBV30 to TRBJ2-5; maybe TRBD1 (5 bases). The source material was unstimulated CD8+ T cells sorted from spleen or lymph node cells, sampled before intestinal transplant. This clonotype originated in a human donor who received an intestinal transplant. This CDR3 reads CALPRAGIGETQYF. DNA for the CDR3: TGTGCCTTGCCCCGTGCAGGGATTGGAGAGACCCAGTACTTC.